This entry is about one T cell receptor beta chain. Antigen specificity is unknown. This sample was included in a study of Tregs in tolerant kidney transplant recipients. Notes on the study in general: Few patients were studied, so findings need validation in larger groups.

The trim removed 4 bases at V and 6 bases at J, leaving 7 bases unmatched. In germline, CDR1 is KGHSH, CDR2 LQKENI. This CDR3 is 15 amino acids long. Clones were read by immunoSEQ multiplex PCR, and TCRdb kept only the in-frame ones, dropping some. This sample has around 20,000 clones; 80% to 90% occur once, and the top ten carry 2% to 2.5%. This clonotype was obtained from a human donor in good health. Sequenced material: Tregs from blood. The genes are TRBV18 and TRBJ2-7, with 12 positions matching TRBD2. The CDR3 region is CASSRALAGGTEQYF. Here the CDR3 DNA reads TGTGCCAGCTCACGCGCGCTAGCGGGGGGGACCGAGCAGTACTTC.